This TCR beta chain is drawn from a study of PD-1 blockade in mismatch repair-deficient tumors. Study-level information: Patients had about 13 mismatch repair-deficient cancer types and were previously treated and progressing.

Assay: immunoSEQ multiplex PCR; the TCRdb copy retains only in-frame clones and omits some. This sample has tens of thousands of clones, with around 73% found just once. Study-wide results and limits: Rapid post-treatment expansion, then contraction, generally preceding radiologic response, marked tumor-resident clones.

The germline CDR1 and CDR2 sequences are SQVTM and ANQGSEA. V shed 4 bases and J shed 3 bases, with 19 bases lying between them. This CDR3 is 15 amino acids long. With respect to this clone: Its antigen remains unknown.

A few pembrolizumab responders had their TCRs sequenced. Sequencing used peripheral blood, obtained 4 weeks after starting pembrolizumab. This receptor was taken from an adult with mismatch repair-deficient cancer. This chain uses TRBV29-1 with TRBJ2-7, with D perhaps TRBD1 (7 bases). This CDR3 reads CSVVGGPTGVYEQYF. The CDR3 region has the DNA TGCAGCGTTGTCGGAGGGCCAACAGGGGTCTACGAGCAGTACTTC.